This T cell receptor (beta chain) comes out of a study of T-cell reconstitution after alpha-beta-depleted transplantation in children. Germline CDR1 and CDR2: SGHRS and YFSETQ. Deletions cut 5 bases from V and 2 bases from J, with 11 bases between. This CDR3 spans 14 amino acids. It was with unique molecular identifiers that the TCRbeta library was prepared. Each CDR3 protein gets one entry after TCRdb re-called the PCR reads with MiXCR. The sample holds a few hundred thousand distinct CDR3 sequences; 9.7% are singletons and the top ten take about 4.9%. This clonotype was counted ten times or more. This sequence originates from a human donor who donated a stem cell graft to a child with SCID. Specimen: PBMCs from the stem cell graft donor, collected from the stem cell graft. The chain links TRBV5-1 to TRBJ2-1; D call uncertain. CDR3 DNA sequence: TGCGCCAGCAGTACTACTCAGACCTACAATGAGCAGTTCTTC. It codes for CASSTTQTYNEQFF. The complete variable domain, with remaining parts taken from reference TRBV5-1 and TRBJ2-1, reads KAGVTQTPRYLIKTRGQQVTLSCSPISGHRSVSWYQQTPGQGLQFLFEYFSETQRNKGNFPGRFSGRQFSNSRSEMNVSTLELGDSALYLCASSTTQTYNEQFFGPGTRLTVL.